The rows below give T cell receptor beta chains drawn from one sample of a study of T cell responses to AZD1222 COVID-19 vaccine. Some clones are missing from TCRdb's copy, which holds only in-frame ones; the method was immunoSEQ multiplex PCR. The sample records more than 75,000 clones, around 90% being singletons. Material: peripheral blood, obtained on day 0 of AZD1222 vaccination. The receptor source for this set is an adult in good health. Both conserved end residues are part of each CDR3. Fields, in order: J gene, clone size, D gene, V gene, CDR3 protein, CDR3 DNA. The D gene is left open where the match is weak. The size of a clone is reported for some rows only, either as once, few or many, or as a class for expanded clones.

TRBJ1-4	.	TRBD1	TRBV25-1	CASSDFRQGAVNEKLFF	TGTGCCAGCAGTGACTTCCGACAGGGGGCAGTTAATGAAAAACTGTTTTTT
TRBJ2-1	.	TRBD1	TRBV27	CASRPTPGQMKNEQFF	TGTGCCAGCAGACCAACACCGGGACAGATGAAAAATGAGCAGTTCTTC
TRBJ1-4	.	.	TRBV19	CASSMGGSGEKLFF	TGTGCCAGTAGTATGGGGGGATCGGGGGAAAAACTGTTTTTT
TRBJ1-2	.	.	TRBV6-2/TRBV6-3	CASSSVGYGYTF	TGTGCCAGCAGTTCGGTCGGATATGGCTACACCTTC
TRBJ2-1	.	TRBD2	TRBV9	CASSVGTTNEQFF	TGTGCCAGCAGCGTTGGGACTACGAATGAGCAGTTCTTC
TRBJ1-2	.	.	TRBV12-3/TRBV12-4	CASSPGRNYGYTF	TGTGCCAGCAGTCCTGGACGGAACTATGGCTACACCTTC
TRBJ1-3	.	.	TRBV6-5	CASTTGPYGNTIYF	TGTGCCAGCACCACAGGGCCGTATGGAAACACCATATATTTT
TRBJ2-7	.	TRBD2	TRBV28	CASRPTSGIHEQYF	TGTGCCAGCAGACCGACTAGCGGGATCCACGAGCAGTACTTC
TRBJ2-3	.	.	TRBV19	CASSQPLTASTDTQYF	TGTGCCAGTAGTCAACCCTTGACAGCTAGCACAGATACGCAGTATTTT
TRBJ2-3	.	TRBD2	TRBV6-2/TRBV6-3	CASSYTSGKHTDTQYF	TGTGCCAGCAGCTATACTAGCGGGAAACACACAGATACGCAGTATTTT
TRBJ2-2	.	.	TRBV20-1	CSASWATTGELFF	TGCAGTGCTAGTTGGGCCACGACCGGGGAGCTGTTTTTT
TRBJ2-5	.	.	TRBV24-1	CATSDPQETQYF	TGTGCCACCAGTGACCCGCAAGAGACCCAGTACTTC
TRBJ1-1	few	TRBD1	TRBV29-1	CSVTGAIDMNTEAFF	TGCAGCGTGACAGGGGCGATCGATATGAACACTGAAGCTTTCTTT
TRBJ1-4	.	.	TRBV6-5	CASSYSTRPSNEKLFF	TGTGCCAGCAGTTACTCGACCCGGCCCTCTAATGAAAAACTGTTTTTT
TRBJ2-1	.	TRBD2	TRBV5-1	CASSLVFREEAEQFF	TGCGCCAGCAGCTTGGTATTTCGGGAGGAGGCGGAGCAGTTCTTC
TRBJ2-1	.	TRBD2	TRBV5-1	CASSLMASGDNEQFF	TGCGCCAGCAGCTTGATGGCTAGCGGGGACAATGAGCAGTTCTTC
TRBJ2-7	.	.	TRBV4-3	CASSQDRQISYEQYF	TGCGCCAGCAGCCAAGATCGGCAGATATCCTACGAGCAGTACTTC
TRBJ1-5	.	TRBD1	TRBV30	CAWSSLGTGSGQPQHF	TGTGCCTGGAGTTCCCTCGGGACAGGGAGCGGTCAGCCCCAGCATTTT
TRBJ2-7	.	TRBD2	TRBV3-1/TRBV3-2	CASSQGPFLAGPQGEQYF	TGTGCCAGCAGCCAAGGGCCCTTCCTAGCGGGACCTCAGGGGGAGCAGTACTTC
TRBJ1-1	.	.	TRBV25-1	CASSDWAPSAAFF	TGTGCCAGCAGTGATTGGGCGCCCTCGGCAGCTTTCTTT
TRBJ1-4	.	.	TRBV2	CASRRQVNEKLFF	TGTGCCAGCAGAAGGCAGGTTAATGAAAAACTGTTTTTT
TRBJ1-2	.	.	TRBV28	CASSLRLYGYTF	TGTGCCAGCAGTTTGCGTCTTTATGGCTACACCTTC
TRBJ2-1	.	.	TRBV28	CASSLAGPSSYNEQFF	TGTGCCAGCAGTTTAGCGGGACCTAGCTCCTACAATGAGCAGTTCTTC
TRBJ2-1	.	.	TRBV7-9	CARTGGYMEGYEQFF	TGTGCCAGAACCGGTGGGTACATGGAGGGCTATGAGCAGTTCTTC
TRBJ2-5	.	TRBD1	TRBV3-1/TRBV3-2	CASSPGDRGQETQYF	TGTGCCAGCAGCCCAGGGGACAGGGGCCAAGAGACCCAGTACTTC
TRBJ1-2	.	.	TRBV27	CASSLLTGTSYTF	TGTGCCAGCAGTTTACTGACCGGGACAAGCTACACCTTC
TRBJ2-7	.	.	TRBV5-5	CASSRRDQGVSYEQYF	TGTGCCAGCAGCCGGAGAGACCAGGGAGTCTCCTACGAGCAGTACTTC
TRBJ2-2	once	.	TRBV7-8	CASRGGNTGELFF	TGTGCCAGCAGGGGAGGAAACACCGGGGAGCTGTTTTTT
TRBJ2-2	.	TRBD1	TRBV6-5	CASSSGTVNTGELFF	TGTGCCAGCAGTTCAGGGACAGTGAACACCGGGGAGCTGTTTTTT
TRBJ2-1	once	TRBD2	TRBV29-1	CSVEGYASGRASSYNEQFF	TGCAGCGTTGAAGGATATGCTAGCGGGAGGGCGAGCTCCTACAATGAGCAGTTCTTC
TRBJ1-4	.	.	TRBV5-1	CASSLYGLLNEKLFF	TGCGCCAGCAGCTTGTATGGACTGTTGAACGAAAAACTGTTTTTT